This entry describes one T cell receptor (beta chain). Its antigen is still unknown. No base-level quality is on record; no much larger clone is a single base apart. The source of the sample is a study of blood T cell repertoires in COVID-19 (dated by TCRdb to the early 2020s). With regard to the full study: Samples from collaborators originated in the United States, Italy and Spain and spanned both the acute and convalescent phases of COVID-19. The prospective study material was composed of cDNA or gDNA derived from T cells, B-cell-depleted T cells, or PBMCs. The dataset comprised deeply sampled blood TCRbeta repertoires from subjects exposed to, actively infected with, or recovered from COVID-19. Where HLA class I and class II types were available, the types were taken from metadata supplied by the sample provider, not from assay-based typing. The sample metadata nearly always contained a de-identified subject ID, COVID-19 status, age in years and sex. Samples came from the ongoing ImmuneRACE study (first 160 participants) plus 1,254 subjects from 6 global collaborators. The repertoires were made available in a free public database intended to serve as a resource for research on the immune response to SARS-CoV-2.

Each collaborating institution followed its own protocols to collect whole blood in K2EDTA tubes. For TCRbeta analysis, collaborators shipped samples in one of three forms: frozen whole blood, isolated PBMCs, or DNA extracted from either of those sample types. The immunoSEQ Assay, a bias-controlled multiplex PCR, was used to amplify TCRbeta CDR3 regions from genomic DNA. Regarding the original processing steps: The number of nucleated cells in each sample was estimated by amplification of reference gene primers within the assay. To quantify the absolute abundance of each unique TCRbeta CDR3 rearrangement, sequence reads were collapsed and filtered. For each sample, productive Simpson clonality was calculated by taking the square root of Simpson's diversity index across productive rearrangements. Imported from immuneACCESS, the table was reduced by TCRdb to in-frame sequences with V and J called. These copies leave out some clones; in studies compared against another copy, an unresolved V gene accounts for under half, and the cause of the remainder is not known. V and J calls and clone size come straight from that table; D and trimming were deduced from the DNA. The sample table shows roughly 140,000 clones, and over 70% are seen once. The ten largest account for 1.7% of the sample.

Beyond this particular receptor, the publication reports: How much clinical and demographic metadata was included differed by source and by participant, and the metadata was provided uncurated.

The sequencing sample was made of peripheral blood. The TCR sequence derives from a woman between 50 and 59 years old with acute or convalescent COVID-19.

The DNA sequence is as follows: TGTGCCAGTAGTATCCCGCCAGTTCTCCAGCCCCAGCATTTT. Protein translation: CASSIPPVLQPQHF. The chain uses TRBV19 and TRBJ1-5, with the D gene call left open. CDR1 LNHDA and CDR2 SQIVND were looked up in the germline V gene (reference sequence). The V and J ends are trimmed by 3 bases and 7 bases, leaving 13 bases between them. There are 14 amino acids in the CDR3, from cysteine to phenylalanine inclusive. Only the CDR3 portion is preserved as DNA: 42 bases, with reading frame beginning at the first base.